The 23 T cell receptor beta chains listed next were all sequenced from one sample in a study of blood T cell repertoires in COVID-19. Here immunoSEQ multiplex PCR was the method, and the copy in TCRdb shows in-frame clones only, minus some. The table records about 26,000 clones, roughly 90% of them present only once. Sequencing input: peripheral blood. Receptor source: a human donor in a cohort sampled during active COVID-19.

This chain links TRBV2 with TRBJ1-3, with 9 bases aligning to TRBD1. CDR1 is SNHLY and CDR2 is FYNNEI in the germline V gene. V dropped 6 bases and J dropped 0; count of bases not matched to a gene: 12. CDR3 length: 18 residues. The CDR3 DNA is TGTGCCAGCAGCCGACAGGGGGGCTCCCCTTTCTCTGGAAACACCATATATTTT. Amino acid sequence: CASSRQGGSPFSGNTIYF.

This clone has only a few counts. V is TRBV12-5 and J is TRBJ2-1, with 7 bases fitting TRBD2. V trimming: 6 bases; J trimming: 4 bases; junction bases outside the gene matches: 9. The germline V gene has CDR1 LGHNT and CDR2 FRNRAP. This CDR3 contains 15 residues. The CDR3 here is CASGRLGLQYNEQFF. The CDR3, as DNA: TGTGCTAGTGGCCGTTTGGGACTACAATACAATGAGCAGTTCTTC.

CDR3 loop: CASSKGTGGEGTEAFF. Written as DNA, the CDR3 is TGTGCCAGCAGTAAAGGGACAGGGGGCGAGGGCACTGAAGCTTTCTTT. The chain couples TRBV6-1 to TRBJ1-1, with 12 bases aligning to TRBD1. The CDR3 spans 16 residues. The V gene end was trimmed by 5 bases and the J gene end by 4 bases; junction bases not matched to a gene: 8. The V gene's germline CDR1 is MNHNS and CDR2 SASEGT.

The V and J genes are TRBV19 and TRBJ2-2, with D maybe TRBD2 (7 bases). This CDR3 has 16 residues. CDR1 is LNHDA and CDR2 is SQIVND in the germline V gene (reference sequence). Trimming removed 7 bases from V and 5 bases from J, with 20 bases in between. The CDR3 sequence: CASTIPRGASTGELFF. For the CDR3, the DNA is TGTGCCAGTACCATCCCCCGGGGGGCGTCAACCGGGGAGCTGTTTTTT.

The chain joins TRBV2 to TRBJ2-3; TRBD1 agrees at 7 bases. The V gene's germline CDR1 is SNHLY and CDR2 FYNNEI. This CDR3 is built from 15 residues. V dropped 6 bases and J dropped 1; count of bases not matched to a gene: 7. The CDR3: CASSRQGEGTDTQYF. CDR3 coding DNA: TGTGCCAGCAGCCGACAGGGTGAAGGCACAGATACGCAGTATTTT.

This chain links TRBV12-3 or TRBV12-4 with TRBJ1-2; D might be TRBD1 (5 bases). The ends were cut back, 2 bases at V and 8 bases at J, with 12 bases in the middle. The CDR3 is made up of 13 amino acids. The DNA for the CDR3 is TGTGCCAGCAGTTTATTAGACAGCAGGGGCTACACCTTC. Its translation is CASSLLDSRGYTF.

V and J are TRBV24-1 and TRBJ1-1; TRBD1 matches at 7 bases. The CDR3 runs to 14 residues. Germline CDR1 KGHDR, CDR2 SFDVKD. V dropped 7 bases and J dropped 0; count of bases not matched to a gene: 4. The CDR3 region has the DNA TGTGCCACCAGCTCACAGGGGATGAACACTGAAGCTTTCTTT. Amino acid sequence: CATSSQGMNTEAFF.

The gene calls are TRBV4-1 and TRBJ2-5; 8 positions agree with TRBD2. The germline V gene has CDR1 MGHRA and CDR2 YSYEKL. The CDR3 sequence is 14 residues long. V trimming: 4 bases; J trimming: 4 bases; junction bases outside the gene matches: 5. The CDR3 nucleotides read TGCGCCAGCAGCCCGGGACTAGGGGGAGAGACCCAGTACTTC. Residues: CASSPGLGGETQYF.

The chain employs TRBV3-1 (or the pseudogene TRBV3-2) and TRBJ2-2, with TRBD1 matching over 7 bases. Trimming cost V 6 bases and J 1 base; bases outside gene matches: 2. CDR1 is LGHDT, CDR2 YNNKEL, per germline (reference sequence). This CDR3 has 14 residues. CDR3 bases: TGTGCCAGCAGACACAGGGGGAACACCGGGGAGCTGTTTTTT. It is translated as CASRHRGNTGELFF.

The chain links TRBV19 to TRBJ1-5; D call uncertain. The CDR3 covers 14 residues. Deletions cut 10 bases from V and 6 bases from J, with 19 bases between. Germline V gene lookup returns CDR1 LNHDA and CDR2 SQIVND (reference sequence). CDR3 in amino acids: CATRRIGEPQPQHF. CDR3 bases: TGTGCCACCCGAAGGATCGGAGAGCCTCAGCCCCAGCATTTT.

The chain recombines TRBV7-9 with TRBJ2-1; 9 nucleotides align to TRBD2. There are 15 residues in the CDR3. V lost 8 bases and J lost 7; bases outside the gene matches: 12. The germline V gene has CDR1 SEHNR and CDR2 FQNEAQ (reference sequence). CDR3 DNA sequence: TGTGCCAGCTCAGCTCCGGAGCGGGAGGCAAATGAGCAGTTCTTC. Amino acids: CASSAPEREANEQFF.

V and J are TRBV18 and TRBJ1-2, with D perhaps matching TRBD1 (6 bases). Germline V gene data show CDR1 as KGHSH and CDR2 as LQKENI. Trimming removed 5 bases from V and 2 bases from J, with 9 bases in between. The CDR3 covers 13 residues. The CDR3 is CASSRQENYGYTF. The CDR3 DNA is TGTGCCAGCTCAAGACAGGAAAACTATGGCTACACCTTC.

J is TRBJ2-1 and V is TRBV5-1, with 7 bases aligning to TRBD1. This CDR3 has 13 amino acids. Germline V gene lookup returns CDR1 SGHRS and CDR2 YFSETQ. V shed 6 bases, J shed 6 bases, and the junction held 6 bases outside the gene matches. CDR3 sequence: CASKPAGGNEQFF. The DNA for the CDR3 is TGCGCCAGCAAACCGGCAGGGGGCAATGAGCAGTTCTTC. The variable domain in full, with the rest retrieved from reference TRBV5-1 and TRBJ2-1, is KAGVTQTPRYLIKTRGQQVTLSCSPISGHRSVSWYQQTPGQGLQFLFEYFSETQRNKGNFPGRFSGRQFSNSRSEMNVSTLELGDSALYLCASKPAGGNEQFFGPGTRLTVL.

The chain links TRBV28 to TRBJ1-2, with 7 bases lining up with TRBD1. Germline CDR1 is MDHEN and CDR2 is SYDVKM. Germline trimming cut 2 bases from V and 4 bases from J; bases unmatched to any gene: 7. The CDR3 runs 15 residues. The CDR3 protein is CASSLLSGQIYGYTF. The CDR3 bases are TGTGCCAGCAGTTTACTTTCGGGACAGATCTATGGCTACACCTTC.

This chain joins TRBV6-1 and TRBJ2-2, with 10 bases matching TRBD2. The V and J ends lost 3 bases and 0 bases, in that order; junction bases with no gene match: 4. CDR1 is MNHNS and CDR2 is SASEGT in the germline V gene. There are 17 residues in the CDR3. DNA of the CDR3: TGTGCCAGCAGTGATAGGAGCGGGGGGGCGAACACCGGGGAGCTGTTTTTT. This translates into CASSDRSGGANTGELFF.

The V gene is TRBV10-1, the J gene TRBJ2-1, with 9 bases matching TRBD2. The CDR3 covers 16 residues. Germline lookup yields CDR1 WNHNN and CDR2 SYGVQD (reference sequence). V gave up 3 bases and J gave up 2 bases; unmatched junction bases: 5. Written as DNA, the CDR3 is TGCGCCAGCAGTGATGCGGCGGGGGGGACCTACAATGAGCAGTTCTTC. Protein: CASSDAAGGTYNEQFF.

This clone was observed a few times. The gene calls are TRBV7-2 and TRBJ2-7; possibly TRBD1 for D (6 bases). The CDR3 length is 15 residues. With 3 bases removed from V and 1 base from J, the gap between germline ends came to 13 bases. Looked up from germline, CDR1 is SGHTA and CDR2 is FQGNSA. This CDR3 is CASSFATGLSYEQYF. The CDR3 region has the DNA TGTGCCAGCAGCTTTGCCACAGGGCTGTCCTACGAGCAGTACTTC.

The chain recombines TRBV28 with TRBJ1-2; D gene ambiguous. This CDR3 has 13 amino acids. V was pared by 6 bases and J by 8 bases, with 16 bases between. Germline values: CDR1 MDHEN, CDR2 SYDVKM. CDR3 sequence reads: CASRPSGEKGYTF. CDR3 nucleotide sequence: TGTGCCAGCAGGCCCTCGGGAGAAAAAGGCTACACCTTC.

This chain joins TRBV5-1 and TRBJ2-3; 7 positions match TRBD1. CDR3 length: 15 residues. V trimming: 4 bases; J trimming: 2 bases; junction bases outside the gene matches: 7. Germline V lookup: CDR1 SGHRS, CDR2 YFSETQ. The CDR3 coding sequence is TGCGCCAGCAGCGGGGGACAGAGTAACACAGATACGCAGTATTTT. This sequence encodes CASSGGQSNTDTQYF.

Here the CDR3 reads CASAQGGAGANVLTF. The CDR3, as DNA: TGTGCCAGTGCGCAGGGAGGTGCTGGGGCCAACGTCCTGACTTTC. The V and J genes are TRBV2 and TRBJ2-6; possibly TRBD2 for D (6 bases). This CDR3 is built from 15 residues. V was clipped by 9 bases and J by 2 bases, with 14 bases between them. Germline CDR1 is SNHLY and CDR2 is FYNNEI.

The genes are TRBV6-1 and TRBJ1-6; weak D call: TRBD1 (6 bases). This CDR3 region has 14 residues. Germline V gives CDR1 MNHNS, CDR2 SASEGT. Trimming took off 1 base at V and 9 bases at J, with 10 bases between the two ends. CDR3 amino acids: CASSEDRVTSPLHF. The CDR3 region has the DNA TGTGCCAGCAGTGAAGACAGGGTTACTTCACCCCTCCACTTT.

This clone has a single count. The chain couples TRBV5-1 to TRBJ2-2, with 9 nucleotides matching TRBD1. This CDR3 contains 15 residues. The trim removed 6 bases at V and 3 bases at J, leaving 6 bases unmatched. Germline V gene lookup returns CDR1 SGHRS and CDR2 YFSETQ. CDR3 bases: TGCGCCAGCACCCCGGGACAGGGATACACCGGGGAGCTGTTTTTT. It translates to CASTPGQGYTGELFF.

As for this clone: An end of the junction does not agree with germline; a read error may underlie this. CDR3 in DNA: TGTGCCAGCAGCAAAGAAAATACTGGGCTAGCGAGCCACAATGAGCAGTTCTTC. Residues: CASSKENTGLASHNEQFF. The gene calls are TRBV4-2 and TRBJ2-1; perhaps TRBD2 as D (6 bases). Germline assignment: CDR1 LGHNA and CDR2 YNFKEQ. The CDR3 is made up of 18 amino acids.